These 11 T cell receptor beta chains originate from one sample sequenced in a study of follicular helper T cells after annual influenza vaccination. The time point denotes: 2015-2016 season, 7 days after influenza vaccination. Clones were sequenced by immunoSEQ multiplex PCR, and TCRdb holds only the in-frame ones, with some missing. The table includes about 10,000 clones, around 80% detected once. The specimen was CXCR5+ CD38- circulating T follicular helper cells from blood, collected 7 days after influenza vaccination. The subset here: circulating Tfh, non-naive CD4+CXCR5+PD-1+ (ICOS+CD38+ or ICOS-CD38-). These TCRs come from an adult who received the influenza vaccine.

This sequence joins TRBV7-9 and TRBJ1-1; TRBD1 matches 10 bases. The germline gives CDR1 SEHNR, CDR2 FQNEAQ (reference sequence). J was trimmed by 8 bases and V by 5 bases; bases with no gene match: 14. CDR3 length: 16 amino acids. CDR3 nucleotide sequence: TGTGCCAGCAGCCTTGACAGGGGGCATCGAAGGTTAGAAGCTTTCTTT. Translated: CASSLDRGHRRLEAFF.

This chain uses TRBV19 with TRBJ2-1; no reliable D call. V lost 5 bases and J 6 bases, leaving 17 bases between the germline ends. From germline, CDR1 is LNHDA and CDR2 SQIVND (reference sequence). The CDR3 contains 15 residues. The DNA of the CDR3 is TGTGCCAGTAGTTGGAGCTCCCCGGGTCCCAATGAGCAGTTCTTC. It is translated as CASSWSSPGPNEQFF. The variable domain in full, completed from reference TRBV19 and TRBJ2-1, reads DGGITQSPKYLFRKEGQNVTLSCEQNLNHDAMYWYRQDPGQGLRLIYYSQIVNDFQKGDIAEGYSVSREKKESFPLTVTSAQKNPTAFYLCASSWSSPGPNEQFFGPGTRLTVL.

This clone was seen a single time. This chain connects TRBV6-5 to TRBJ2-1, with 9 bases identical to TRBD2. The germline CDR1 and CDR2 sequences are MNHEY and SVGAGI. V was pared by 3 bases and J by 5 bases, with 5 bases of the junction left unmatched. The CDR3 extends over 15 amino acids. CDR3 protein: CASSYAGGANNEQFF. For the CDR3, the DNA is TGTGCCAGCAGTTATGCGGGGGGGGCTAACAATGAGCAGTTCTTC.

This chain joins TRBV5-6 and TRBJ2-2; TRBD1 agrees at 10 bases. The CDR3 contains 16 residues. In germline, CDR1 is SGHDT, CDR2 YYEEEE. J lost 3 bases, V lost 4 bases, and 6 bases had no gene match. The CDR3 DNA sequence: TGTGCCAGCAGCCAAGGGACAGGGGTATACACCGGGGAGCTGTTTTTT. This codes for CASSQGTGVYTGELFF.

This chain links TRBV5-1 with TRBJ1-4; no definite D call. Trimming left V 1 base short and J 0 bases short, with 10 bases between. CDR1 is SGHRS, CDR2 YFSETQ, per germline. This CDR3 has 16 amino acids. The CDR3 DNA is TGCGCCAGCAGCTTGACCCTCTCAGCAACTAATGAAAAACTGTTTTTT. This gives the protein CASSLTLSATNEKLFF.

This chain uses TRBV4-2 with TRBJ2-6, with D unclear. The CDR3 totals 15 residues. V gave up 0 bases and J gave up 2 bases, with 5 bases separating them. Germline-derived CDR1 and CDR2 are LGHNA and YNFKEQ. The CDR3 sequence is CASSQDRPGANVLTF. The DNA for the CDR3 is TGTGCCAGCAGCCAAGATCGCCCTGGGGCCAACGTCCTGACTTTC.

This chain uses TRBV5-8 with TRBJ1-5; D might be TRBD1 (5 bases). Germline V CDR1 and CDR2: SGHTS, YDEGEE. Trimming removed 3 bases at V and 0 bases at J, with 10 bases between. The CDR3 runs 15 residues. In DNA form, the CDR3 reads TGTGCCAGCAGCTCGCAGGGATATAGCAATCAGCCCCAGCATTTT. This encodes CASSSQGYSNQPQHF.

This chain links TRBV18 with TRBJ1-1, with D unresolved. Trimming removed 3 bases from V and 5 bases from J, with 4 bases in between. In germline, CDR1 is KGHSH, CDR2 LQKENI. The CDR3 is 11 residues long. CDR3 in DNA: TGTGCCAGCTCACCTGAAACTGAAGCTTTCTTT. It specifies CASSPETEAFF.

The genes are TRBV2 and TRBJ1-1; D call uncertain. Between the trimmed V and J ends, which lost 8 bases and 3 bases, there was a span of 13 bases. The germline V gene has CDR1 SNHLY and CDR2 FYNNEI. The CDR3 consists of 13 residues. The chain's CDR3 is CASEERRDTEAFF. The CDR3 DNA sequence: TGTGCCAGCGAAGAAAGACGGGACACTGAAGCTTTCTTT. Drawing the rest from reference TRBV2 and TRBJ1-1, the complete variable domain is EPEVTQTPSHQVTQMGQEVILRCVPISNHLYFYWYRQILGQKVEFLVSFYNNEISEKSEIFDDQFSVERPDGSNFTLKIRSTKLEDSAMYFCASEERRDTEAFFGQGTRLTVV.

The chain has TRBV7-2 and TRBJ1-2; no reliable D call. The CDR3 sequence is 15 residues long. The V end was cut by 1 base, the J end by 8 bases, with 17 bases between. The germline CDR1 and CDR2 sequences are SGHTA and FQGNSA. Written as DNA, the CDR3 is TGTGCCAGCAGCTTAGGCAGGAGCCTTCCGACGGGCTACACCTTC. Protein: CASSLGRSLPTGYTF.

The chain employs TRBV28 and TRBJ2-3; maybe TRBD2 (5 bases). The germline gives CDR1 MDHEN, CDR2 SYDVKM. This CDR3 region has 16 residues. The germline V and J ends were trimmed by 5 bases and 6 bases, with 21 bases remaining between them. The CDR3 DNA is TGTGCCAGCAGTCGCGCCGAGGGCAGCTCAACGGATACGCAGTATTTT. This gives the protein CASSRAEGSSTDTQYF.